This note documents a single T cell receptor (beta chain) sequence. These data come from a study of cytomegalovirus exposure and HLA in healthy donors. PCR employed 60 Vbeta and 13 Jbeta primers. Measured with immunoSEQ multiplex PCR; TCRdb has only the in-frame clones, and not every one. The sample holds around 150,000 clones, nearly 80% seen once. The CDR3 runs to 15 residues. V shed 6 bases and J 1 base; nucleotides not matched to a gene: 4. Germline lookup yields CDR1 KGHSH and CDR2 LQKENI. The gene calls are TRBV18 and TRBJ2-4, with 9 positions matching TRBD1. Specimen: PBMCs. The TCR sequence derives from a man in his thirties or forties in good health and CMV-seronegative. The chain's CDR3 is CASSQQGAAKNIQYF. The CDR3 DNA sequence: TGTGCCAGCTCCCAACAGGGGGCGGCCAAAAACATTCAGTACTTC.